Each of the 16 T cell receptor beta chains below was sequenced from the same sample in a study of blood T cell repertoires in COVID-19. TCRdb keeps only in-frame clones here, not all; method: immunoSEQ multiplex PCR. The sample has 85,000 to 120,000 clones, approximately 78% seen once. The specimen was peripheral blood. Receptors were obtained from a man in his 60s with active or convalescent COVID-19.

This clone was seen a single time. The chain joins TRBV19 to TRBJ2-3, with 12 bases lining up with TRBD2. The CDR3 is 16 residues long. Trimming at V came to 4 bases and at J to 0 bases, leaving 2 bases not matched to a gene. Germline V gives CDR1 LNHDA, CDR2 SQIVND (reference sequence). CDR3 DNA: TGTGCCAGTAGTAAAGGACTAGCGGGAAGCACAGATACGCAGTATTTT. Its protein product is CASSKGLAGSTDTQYF.

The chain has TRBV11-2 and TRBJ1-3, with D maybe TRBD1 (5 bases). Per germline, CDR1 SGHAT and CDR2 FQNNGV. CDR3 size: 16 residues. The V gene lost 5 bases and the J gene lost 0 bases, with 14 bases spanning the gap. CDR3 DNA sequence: TGTGCCAGCAGCGCCTGGGGCGCCAACTCTGGAAACACCATATATTTT. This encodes CASSAWGANSGNTIYF.

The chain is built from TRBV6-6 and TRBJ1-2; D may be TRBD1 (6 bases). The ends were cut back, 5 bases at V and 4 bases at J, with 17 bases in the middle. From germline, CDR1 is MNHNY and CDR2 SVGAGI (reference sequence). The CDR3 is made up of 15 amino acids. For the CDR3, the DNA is TGTGCCAGCAGTCCGCCACCGGGACAATCCTATGGCTACACCTTC. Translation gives CASSPPPGQSYGYTF.

The CDR3 DNA sequence: TGTGCCAGCAGCCCGTCCCGTGGCGGTGAAAAACTGTTTTTT. Translation: CASSPSRGGEKLFF. J is TRBJ1-4 and V is TRBV3-1 (or the pseudogene TRBV3-2); D remains ambiguous. CDR1 is LGHDT and CDR2 is YNNKEL in the germline V gene (reference sequence). CDR3 length equals 14 residues. V was trimmed by 4 bases and J by 7 bases, leaving 13 bases between them.

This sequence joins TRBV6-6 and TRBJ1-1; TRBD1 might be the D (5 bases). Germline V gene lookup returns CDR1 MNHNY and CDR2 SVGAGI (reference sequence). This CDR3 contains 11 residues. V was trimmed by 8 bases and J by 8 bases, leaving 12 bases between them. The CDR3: CASSPGGEAFF. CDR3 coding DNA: TGTGCCAGCTCCCCGGGGGGGGAAGCTTTCTTT.

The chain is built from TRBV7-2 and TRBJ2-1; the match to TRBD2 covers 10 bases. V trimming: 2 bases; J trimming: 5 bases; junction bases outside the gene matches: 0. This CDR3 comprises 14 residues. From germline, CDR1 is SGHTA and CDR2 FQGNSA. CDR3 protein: CASSLSGGDNEQFF. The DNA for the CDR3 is TGTGCCAGCAGCTTAAGCGGGGGGGACAATGAGCAGTTCTTC.

The CDR3 sequence is CASSLRTASGEKLFF. The CDR3 nucleotides are TGCGCCAGCAGCTTGCGGACAGCTTCGGGTGAAAAACTGTTTTTT. The chain is built from TRBV5-1 and TRBJ1-4, with D tentatively TRBD1 (6 bases). The CDR3 sequence is 15 residues long. V dropped 1 base and J dropped 7 bases, with 14 bases sitting between them. Per germline, CDR1 SGHRS and CDR2 YFSETQ.

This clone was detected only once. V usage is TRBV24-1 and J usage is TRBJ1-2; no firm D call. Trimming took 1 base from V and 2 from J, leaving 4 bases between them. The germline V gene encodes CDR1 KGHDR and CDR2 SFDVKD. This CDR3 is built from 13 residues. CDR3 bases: TGTGCCACCAGTGATTTAGCAAACTATGGCTACACCTTC. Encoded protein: CATSDLANYGYTF.

The CDR3 bases are TGCGCCAGCAGCTTGGGGACAGTCTATGGCTACACCTTC. Encoded protein: CASSLGTVYGYTF. The chain uses TRBV5-1 and TRBJ1-2, with D perhaps TRBD1 (6 bases). Per the germline V gene, CDR1 is SGHRS and CDR2 is YFSETQ. Trimming took off 0 bases at V and 4 bases at J, with 7 bases between the two ends. The CDR3 is 13 residues long.

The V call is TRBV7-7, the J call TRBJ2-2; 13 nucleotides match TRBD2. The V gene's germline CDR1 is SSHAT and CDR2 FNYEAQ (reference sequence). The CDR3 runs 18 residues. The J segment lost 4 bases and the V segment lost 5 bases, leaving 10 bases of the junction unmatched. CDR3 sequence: CASSRGTSGIPVTGELFF. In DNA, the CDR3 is TGTGCCAGCAGCCGCGGGACTAGCGGGATCCCTGTCACCGGGGAGCTGTTTTTT.

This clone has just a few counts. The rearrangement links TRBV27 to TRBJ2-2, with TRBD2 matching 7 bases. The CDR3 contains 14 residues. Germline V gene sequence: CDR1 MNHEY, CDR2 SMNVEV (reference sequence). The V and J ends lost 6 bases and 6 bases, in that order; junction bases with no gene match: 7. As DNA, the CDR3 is TGTGCCAGCAGGGGGAGGGTAATGCCCGGGGAGCTGTTTTTT. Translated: CASRGRVMPGELFF.

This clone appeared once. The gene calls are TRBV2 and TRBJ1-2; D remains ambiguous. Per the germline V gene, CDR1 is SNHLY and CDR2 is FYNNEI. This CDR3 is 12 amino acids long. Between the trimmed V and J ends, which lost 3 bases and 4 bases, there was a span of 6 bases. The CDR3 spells CASSESSYGYTF. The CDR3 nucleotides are TGTGCCAGCAGTGAGTCCTCCTATGGCTACACCTTC. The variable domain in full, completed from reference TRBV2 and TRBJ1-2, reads EPEVTQTPSHQVTQMGQEVILRCVPISNHLYFYWYRQILGQKVEFLVSFYNNEISEKSEIFDDQFSVERPDGSNFTLKIRSTKLEDSAMYFCASSESSYGYTFGSGTRLTVV.

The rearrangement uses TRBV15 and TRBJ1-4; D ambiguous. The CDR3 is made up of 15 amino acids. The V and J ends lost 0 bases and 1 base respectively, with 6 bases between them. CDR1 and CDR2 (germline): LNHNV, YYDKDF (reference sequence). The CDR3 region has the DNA TGTGCCACCAGCAGAGATCCCGTAACTAATGAAAAACTGTTTTTT. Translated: CATSRDPVTNEKLFF.

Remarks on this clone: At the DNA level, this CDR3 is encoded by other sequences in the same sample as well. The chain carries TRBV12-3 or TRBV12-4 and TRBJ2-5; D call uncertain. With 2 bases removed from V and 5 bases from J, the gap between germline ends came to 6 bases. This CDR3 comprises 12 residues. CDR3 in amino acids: CASSLLEETQYF. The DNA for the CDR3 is TGTGCCAGCAGTTTATTAGAGGAGACCCAGTACTTC.

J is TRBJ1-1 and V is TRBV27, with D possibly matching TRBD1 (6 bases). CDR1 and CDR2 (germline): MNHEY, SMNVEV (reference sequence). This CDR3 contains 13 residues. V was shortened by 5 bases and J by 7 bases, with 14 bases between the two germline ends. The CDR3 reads CASSPQGANEAFF. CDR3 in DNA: TGTGCCAGCAGTCCACAGGGTGCGAATGAAGCTTTCTTT.

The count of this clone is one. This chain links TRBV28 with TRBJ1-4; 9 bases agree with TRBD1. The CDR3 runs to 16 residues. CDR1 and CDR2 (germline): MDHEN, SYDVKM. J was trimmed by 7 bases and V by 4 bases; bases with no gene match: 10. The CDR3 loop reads CASSSFIGQGSEKLFF. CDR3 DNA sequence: TGTGCCAGCAGTTCCTTTATCGGACAGGGGAGTGAAAAACTGTTTTTT. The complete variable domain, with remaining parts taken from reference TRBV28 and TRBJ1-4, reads DVKVTQSSRYLVKRTGEKVFLECVQDMDHENMFWYRQDPGLGLRLIYFSYDVKMKEKGDIPEGYSVSREKKERFSLILESASTNQTSMYLCASSSFIGQGSEKLFFGSGTQLSVL.